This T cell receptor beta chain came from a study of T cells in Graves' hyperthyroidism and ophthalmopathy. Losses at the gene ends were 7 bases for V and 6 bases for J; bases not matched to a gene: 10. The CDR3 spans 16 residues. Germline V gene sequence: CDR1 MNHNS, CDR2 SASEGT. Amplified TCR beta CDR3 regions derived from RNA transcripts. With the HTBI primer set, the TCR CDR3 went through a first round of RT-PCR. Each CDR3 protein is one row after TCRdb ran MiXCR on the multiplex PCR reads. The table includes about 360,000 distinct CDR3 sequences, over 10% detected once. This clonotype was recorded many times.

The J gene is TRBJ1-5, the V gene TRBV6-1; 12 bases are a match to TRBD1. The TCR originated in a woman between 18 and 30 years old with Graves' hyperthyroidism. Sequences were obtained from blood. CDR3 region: CASTTSGTGGFQPQHF. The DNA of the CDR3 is TGTGCCAGCACTACCTCCGGGACAGGGGGCTTTCAGCCCCAGCATTTT.